One and the same sample provided the 15 T cell receptor beta chains below, sequenced in a study of long-term antiretroviral therapy in people with HIV (dated by TCRdb to between 2021 and 2022). The immunoSEQ hsTCRB v3.0 assay was used at survey level resolution for TRB variable region sequencing. TCRdb's version of the immuneACCESS table is confined to in-frame rearrangements and falls short of the full clone set. An unresolved V gene accounts for under half of the shortfall where checked; the remainder is of unknown origin. Here the sample has 24,000 or so clones; 83% occur a single time. The leading ten clones occupy 4% to 5.5% of the sample. This specimen consisted of unsorted PBMCs, obtained 3 years after starting antiretroviral therapy. These receptors were collected from a man younger than 30 with HIV.

The V and J genes are TRBV19 and TRBJ2-1; the D gene is possibly TRBD2 (6 bases). Trimming left V 7 bases short and J 0 bases short, with 16 bases between. In germline, CDR1 is LNHDA, CDR2 SQIVND (reference sequence). There are 16 residues in the CDR3. This chain's CDR3 is CASIGGADSSYNEQFF. The CDR3 DNA sequence: TGTGCCAGTATAGGCGGGGCCGACAGCTCCTACAATGAGCAGTTCTTC.

The sample holds a few counts of this clone. The gene calls are TRBV11-2 and TRBJ2-2; 10 bases align to TRBD1. In germline, CDR1 is SGHAT, CDR2 FQNNGV. CDR3 size: 18 residues. V shed 7 bases and J 6 bases; nucleotides not matched to a gene: 17. The CDR3 protein is CASTIHWGDRGFPGELFF. The CDR3 DNA is TGTGCCAGCACCATTCATTGGGGGGACAGGGGCTTCCCCGGGGAGCTGTTTTTT.

This chain joins TRBV11-2 and TRBJ1-3; D is undetermined. CDR1 SGHAT and CDR2 FQNNGV come from the germline V gene. There are 17 residues in the CDR3. With 1 base removed from V and 1 base from J, the gap between germline ends came to 14 bases. The CDR3 sequence is CASSLVLRGSSGNTIYF. CDR3 DNA: TGTGCCAGCAGCTTAGTTTTACGGGGATCATCTGGAAACACCATATATTTT.

V usage is TRBV29-1 and J usage is TRBJ2-2, with D possibly called TRBD1 or TRBD2 (6 bases each). This CDR3 is built from 14 residues. Germline CDR1 is SQVTM and CDR2 is ANQGSEA. V shed 3 bases and J shed 5 bases, with 13 bases lying between them. The CDR3 nucleotides read TGCAGCGTTGAGTTCGGGGGACAAACCGGGGAGCTGTTTTTT. This encodes CSVEFGGQTGELFF.

This clone was seen more than once but under ten times. The V gene is TRBV4-2, the J gene TRBJ2-3, with D uncertain. CDR1 and CDR2 from the germline V gene are LGHNA and YNFKEQ. This CDR3 is built from 15 residues. The V end lost 0 bases, the J end lost 4 bases, and 11 bases lay between the germline ends. The CDR3 coding sequence is TGTGCCAGCAGCCAAGATATTGGCTCCCCAGATACGCAGTATTTT. Amino acid sequence: CASSQDIGSPDTQYF.

This chain uses TRBV27 with TRBJ2-5; possibly TRBD2 for D (5 bases). The V end lost 5 bases, the J end lost 5 bases, and 12 bases lay between the germline ends. The length of the CDR3 is 13 residues. CDR1 is MNHEY, CDR2 SMNVEV, per germline (reference sequence). CDR3 nucleotide sequence: TGTGCCAGCAGTCCCGTCTCGGGGGAGACCCAGTACTTC. This encodes CASSPVSGETQYF.

The chain combines TRBV5-1 with TRBJ1-1; TRBD1 aligns across 7 bases. Trimming took 0 bases from V and 4 from J; bases not matched to a gene: 6. From germline, CDR1 is SGHRS and CDR2 YFSETQ. The CDR3 runs 15 residues. The CDR3 loop reads CASSLGLTGATEAFF. As DNA, the CDR3 is TGCGCCAGCAGCTTGGGGCTAACAGGGGCCACTGAAGCTTTCTTT. The full variable domain, in which reference TRBV5-1 and TRBJ1-1 provide the parts outside the CDR3, is KAGVTQTPRYLIKTRGQQVTLSCSPISGHRSVSWYQQTPGQGLQFLFEYFSETQRNKGNFPGRFSGRQFSNSRSEMNVSTLELGDSALYLCASSLGLTGATEAFFGQGTRLTVV.

The V call is TRBV6-1, the J call TRBJ1-4, with D possibly being TRBD1 (5 bases). The CDR3 contains 16 residues. The V gene's germline CDR1 is MNHNS and CDR2 SASEGT. Trimming removed 2 bases from V and 8 bases from J, with 18 bases in between. For the CDR3, the DNA is TGTGCCAGCAGTGAATTTACAGGCCTACTTGAGGAAAAACTGTTTTTT. It yields the protein CASSEFTGLLEEKLFF.

This chain uses TRBV25-1 with TRBJ1-1, with D unresolved. The CDR3 loop spans 13 amino acids. Germline V gives CDR1 MGHDK, CDR2 SYGVNS. V was trimmed by 2 bases and J by 1 base, leaving 5 bases between them. CDR3 nucleotide sequence: TGTGCCAGCAGTGAAGTCTCGAACACTGAAGCTTTCTTT. This translates into CASSEVSNTEAFF.

This clone is a singleton in its sample. The chain recombines TRBV19 with TRBJ1-2; TRBD1 matches 9 bases. The CDR3 sequence is 15 residues long. Germline V lookup: CDR1 LNHDA, CDR2 SQIVND (reference sequence). With 3 bases clipped from V and 5 bases from J, the junction kept 7 bases outside the gene matches. The CDR3 sequence: CASSILRDRAYGYTF. The DNA of the CDR3 is TGTGCCAGTAGTATCCTCCGGGACAGGGCATATGGCTACACCTTC.

The rearrangement joins TRBV28 to TRBJ1-1, with 7 bases fitting TRBD1. The germline V gene has CDR1 MDHEN and CDR2 SYDVKM. CDR3 length: 15 amino acids. J lost 5 bases, V lost 3 bases, and 9 bases had no gene match. The CDR3, as DNA: TGTGCCAGCAGTTTTCGGGGACAGTGGGGAACTGAAGCTTTCTTT. As protein: CASSFRGQWGTEAFF.

This chain's CDR3 is CASSLALAGAPIADTQYF. In DNA, the CDR3 is TGTGCCAGCAGTTTAGCATTAGCGGGGGCGCCTATTGCAGATACGCAGTATTTT. The chain joins TRBV27 to TRBJ2-3; 9 nucleotides agree with TRBD2. This CDR3 is 18 amino acids long. CDR1 MNHEY and CDR2 SMNVEV come from the germline V gene (reference sequence). V trimming: 2 bases; J trimming: 4 bases; junction bases outside the gene matches: 13.

The chain carries TRBV10-3 and TRBJ2-1; no firm D call. CDR3 size: 14 residues. Per germline, CDR1 ENHRY and CDR2 SYGVKD. Trimming took 2 bases from V and 8 from J, leaving 13 bases between them. In nucleotides, the CDR3 is TGTGCCATCAGTGAGCCGTCACAGTGGCATGAGCAGTTCTTC. This gives the protein CAISEPSQWHEQFF.

This rearrangement joins TRBV2 to TRBJ2-4; D possibly corresponds to TRBD1 (5 bases). The V end was cut by 5 bases, the J end by 0 bases, with 20 bases between. In germline, CDR1 is SNHLY, CDR2 FYNNEI. CDR3 length: 18 residues. The CDR3 sequence: CASSQGVVTDLAKNIQYF. The CDR3 coding sequence is TGTGCCAGCAGTCAGGGTGTCGTGACCGATCTAGCCAAAAACATTCAGTACTTC.

The genes are TRBV7-9 and TRBJ1-1, with D unclear. Trimming shortened V by 4 bases and J by 4 bases, and 13 bases separated the two germline ends. This CDR3 has 14 residues. Germline CDR1 SEHNR, CDR2 FQNEAQ (reference sequence). DNA for the CDR3: TGTGCCAGCAGCTCTCGTGTTGAGGGCACTGAAGCTTTCTTT. It translates to CASSSRVEGTEAFF.